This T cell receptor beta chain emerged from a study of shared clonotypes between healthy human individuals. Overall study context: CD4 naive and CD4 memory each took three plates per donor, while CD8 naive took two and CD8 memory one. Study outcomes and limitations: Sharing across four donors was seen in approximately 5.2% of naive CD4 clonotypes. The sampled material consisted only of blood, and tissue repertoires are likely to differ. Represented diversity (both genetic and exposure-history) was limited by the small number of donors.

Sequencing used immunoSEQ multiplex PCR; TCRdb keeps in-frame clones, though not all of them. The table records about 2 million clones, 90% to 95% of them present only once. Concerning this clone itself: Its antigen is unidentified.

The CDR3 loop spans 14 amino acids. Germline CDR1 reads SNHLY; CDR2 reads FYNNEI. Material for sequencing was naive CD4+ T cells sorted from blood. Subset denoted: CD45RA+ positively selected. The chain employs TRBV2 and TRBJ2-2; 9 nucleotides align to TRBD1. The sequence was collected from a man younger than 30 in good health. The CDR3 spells CGDRELVDTGELFF. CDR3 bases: TGTGGGGACAGGGAATTGGTAGACACCGGGGAGCTGTTTTTT. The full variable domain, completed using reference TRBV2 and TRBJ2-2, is EPEVTQTPSHQVTQMGQEVILRCVPISNHLYFYWYRQILGQKVEFLVSFYNNEISEKSEIFDDQFSVERPDGSNFTLKIRSTKLEDSAMYFCGDRELVDTGELFFGEGSRLTVL.